A selection of T cell receptor beta chains follows, all from one sample in a study of Ad26.COV2.S vaccination and SARS-CoV-2 variants. Clones were sequenced by immunoSEQ multiplex PCR, and TCRdb holds only the in-frame ones, with some missing. The sample shows about 94,000 clones, roughly 84% of them seen only once. The specimen was peripheral blood, collected after recovery from COVID-19. All receptors come from a human donor who had recovered from COVID-19. The CDR3 runs from the conserved cysteine through the conserved F or W. A D gene is named only where the DNA matches it firmly. Size is omitted from some rows. Given values are once, few, many or a class for expanded clones.

size | J | V | D | DNA | CDR3
- | TRBJ2-2 | TRBV16 | TRBD2 | TGTGCCAGCAGCCAATCGCCTAGCGGGAACACCGGGGAGCTGTTTTTT | CASSQSPSGNTGELFF
- | TRBJ2-2 | TRBV4-1 | TRBD2 | TGCGCCAGCAGGGGTTCCCGACTAGCGGGGGATAGTGGGGAGCTGTTTTTT | CASRGSRLAGDSGELFF
- | TRBJ2-6 | TRBV29-1 | - | TGCAGCGTTGAAACGGACGTCGACTCTGGGGCCAACGTCCTGACTTTC | CSVETDVDSGANVLTF
- | TRBJ2-2 | TRBV2 | - | TGTGCCAGCAACCAGGGGCGGGTCGGGGAGCTGTTTTTT | CASNQGRVGELFF
once | TRBJ1-1 | TRBV9 | - | TGTGCCAGCAGCGCGCTGACTAGAATGAACACTGAAGCTTTCTTT | CASSALTRMNTEAFF
- | TRBJ2-3 | TRBV28 | - | TGTGCCAGCAGTTTCGGGGTAGCGCGATACACAGATACGCAGTATTTT | CASSFGVARYTDTQYF
- | TRBJ1-3 | TRBV2 | - | TGTGCCAGCTCAGGGAGGAAAATCTCTGGAAACACCATATATTTT | CASSGRKISGNTIYF
- | TRBJ1-6 | TRBV28 | - | TGTGCCAGCAGTTCGCCTCTGGGGGCCTATAATTCACCCCTCCACTTT | CASSSPLGAYNSPLHF
once | TRBJ2-1 | TRBV19 | TRBD1 | TGTGCCAGTAGTGTGGGACAGGGGGCGGTCGATGAGCAGTTCTTC | CASSVGQGAVDEQFF
- | TRBJ1-1 | TRBV10-3 | TRBD1 | TGTGCCATCAGCCCGGGACAGTCGAACACTGAAGCTTTCTTT | CAISPGQSNTEAFF
- | TRBJ1-1 | TRBV11-2 | - | TGTGCCAGCAGCTTCTTCAGGAACACTGAAGCTTTCTTT | CASSFFRNTEAFF
- | TRBJ2-7 | TRBV14 | TRBD1 | TGTGCCAGCAGCCGGGGACAGGGGCCCTACGAGCAGTACTTC | CASSRGQGPYEQYF
- | TRBJ2-1 | TRBV5-1 | TRBD2 | TGCGCCAGCAGCCGGGCCCCCAGCGGGAGGAGCCCCAATGAGCAGTTCTTC | CASSRAPSGRSPNEQFF
- | TRBJ2-7 | TRBV29-1 | TRBD1 | TGCAGCGTGTCCGGGACAGGGACATCCTACGAGCAGTACTTC | CSVSGTGTSYEQYF
few | TRBJ1-3 | TRBV6-2/TRBV6-3 | - | TGTGCCAGCAGCTGGGACTCTGGAAACACCATATATTTT | CASSWDSGNTIYF
- | TRBJ1-5 | TRBV20-1 | - | TGCAGTGCTAGTAATACAGGGAAGGGTCAGCCCCAGCATTTT | CSASNTGKGQPQHF
- | TRBJ1-3 | TRBV19 | TRBD1 | TGTGCCAGTAGTATAGGCCCGGGACAGTTCTCTGGAAACACCATATATTTT | CASSIGPGQFSGNTIYF
- | TRBJ2-3 | TRBV10-2 | - | TGCGCCAGCAAGGCAGACACAGATACGCAGTATTTT | CASKADTDTQYF
- | TRBJ2-3 | TRBV4-3 | TRBD2 | TGCGCCAGCAGCCCGGGACTAGCGGGAGAGGTGGATACGCAGTATTTT | CASSPGLAGEVDTQYF
- | TRBJ1-1 | TRBV9 | - | TGTGCCAGCAGCGTATCATTGAACACTGAAGCTTTCTTT | CASSVSLNTEAFF
- | TRBJ2-3 | TRBV27 | TRBD2 | TGTGCCAGCAGTTACCCTAGCGGGAGTTCACCGGATACGCAGTATTTT | CASSYPSGSSPDTQYF
- | TRBJ1-2 | TRBV27 | - | TGTGCCAGCAGTGTACAGGGCAACTATGGCTACACCTTC | CASSVQGNYGYTF
once | TRBJ2-7 | TRBV7-2 | - | TGTGCCAGCAGCCCAGGCCCTAGGCCCCTCTACGAGCAGTACTTC | CASSPGPRPLYEQYF
- | TRBJ2-7 | TRBV27 | - | TGTGCCAGCAGCCGTCCGGGACACAACAACTACGAGCAGTACTTC | CASSRPGHNNYEQYF
once | TRBJ2-1 | TRBV27 | - | TGTGCCAGCAGGAGGGGGGCATTGAATGAGCAGTTCTTC | CASRRGALNEQFF
- | TRBJ1-4 | TRBV5-8 | TRBD1 | TGTGCCAGCAGCTTGGAAGAGGGACAGGGGCCCCGGGAAAAACTGTTTTTT | CASSLEEGQGPREKLFF
- | TRBJ1-1 | TRBV9 | - | TGTGCCAGCAGCACCGGGACACTTGGGAACACTGAAGCTTTCTTT | CASSTGTLGNTEAFF
once | TRBJ1-4 | TRBV2 | TRBD1 | TGTGCCAGCAGAAAAGATGTGGGACAGGTGGATGAAAAACTGTTTTTT | CASRKDVGQVDEKLFF
- | TRBJ2-2 | TRBV7-9 | - | TGTGCCAGCAGCCATCGGGGACACTCCGGGGCCGGGGAGCTGTTTTTT | CASSHRGHSGAGELFF
- | TRBJ2-7 | TRBV2 | - | TGTGCCAGCAATCCGTGGGGCTACGAGCAGTACTTC | CASNPWGYEQYF
once | TRBJ2-5 | TRBV7-2 | - | TGTGCCAGCAGCCCGGAGCCAGGATCTGGAGAGACCCAGTACTTC | CASSPEPGSGETQYF
- | TRBJ2-7 | TRBV9 | - | TGTGCCAGCAGCCAGGCGGCCGGGAGCGAGCAGTACTTC | CASSQAAGSEQYF
- | TRBJ1-5 | TRBV19 | - | TGTGCCAGTAGCCCCGTGGACAGCGAGTTGAGGAATCAGCCCCAGCATTTT | CASSPVDSELRNQPQHF
- | TRBJ2-7 | TRBV7-9 | - | TGTGCCAGCAGCGGCCCCTACGAGCAGTACTTC | CASSGPYEQYF
- | TRBJ1-1 | TRBV4-2 | - | TGTGCCAGCAGCCAAGATAGGTCGGGGAATAGTGAAGCTTTCTTT | CASSQDRSGNSEAFF
- | TRBJ1-2 | TRBV11-3 | - | TGTGCCAGCAGCTTAAGGAATCAAGGGGTTCGCGGCTACACCTTC | CASSLRNQGVRGYTF
- | TRBJ2-3 | TRBV23-1 | - | TGCGCCAGCAGTCAATTACCGACGGATCCCGTGGGTGGAGATACGCAGTATTTT | CASSQLPTDPVGGDTQYF
- | TRBJ2-7 | TRBV7-2 | - | TGTGCCAGCAGCAGAAAGTCCGGCTCCATCTACGAGCAGTACTTC | CASSRKSGSIYEQYF
many | TRBJ1-6 | TRBV7-2 | - | TGTGCCAGCAGTCCCATGGGGGCCTTGAGTAATTCACCCCTCCACTTT | CASSPMGALSNSPLHF
- | TRBJ1-5 | TRBV2 | - | TGTGCCAGCAGTTATGAAGGTCAAGAGGGAGAGCCCCAGCATTTT | CASSYEGQEGEPQHF
once | TRBJ2-3 | TRBV4-3 | - | TGCGCCAGCAGCCCCGGGACCTTTGGAGATACGCAGTATTTT | CASSPGTFGDTQYF
- | TRBJ2-1 | TRBV5-6 | TRBD2 | TGTGCCAGCAGCTTGGCGGCGGGAGTCACCGACAATGAGCAGTTCTTC | CASSLAAGVTDNEQFF
- | TRBJ2-5 | TRBV5-1 | - | TGCGCCAGCAGCATCCAAGAGACCCAGTACTTC | CASSIQETQYF
- | TRBJ2-4 | TRBV28 | - | TGTGCCACCCTGGTGGGGTTGGGGGCCAAAAACATTCAGTACTTC | CATLVGLGAKNIQYF
once | TRBJ1-2 | TRBV7-9 | TRBD1 | TGTGCCAGCAGCTCGGGTACAGGGGAGGGACGAGGCTACACCTTC | CASSSGTGEGRGYTF
few | TRBJ1-2 | TRBV7-9 | - | TGTGCCAGTAAGGAAGACGAATTGAATGGCTACACCTTC | CASKEDELNGYTF
- | TRBJ2-6 | TRBV11-2 | - | TGTGCCAGCAGGACCCTTGGGGTGGCCGGGGCCAACGTCCTGACTTTC | CASRTLGVAGANVLTF
- | TRBJ2-1 | TRBV14 | - | TGTGCCAGCAGCCAGGAGTTAACTTGGGGAAGGTCCTACAATGAGCAGTTCTTC | CASSQELTWGRSYNEQFF
- | TRBJ2-1 | TRBV4-3 | TRBD1 | TGCGCCAGCAGCCAAGATCGGACAGGACAAAATGAGCAGTTCTTC | CASSQDRTGQNEQFF
- | TRBJ2-3 | TRBV14 | - | TGTGCCAGCAGCCCCCTCTCGACCGAAGATACGCAGTATTTT | CASSPLSTEDTQYF
- | TRBJ1-1 | TRBV5-4 | - | TGTGCCAGCAGCCCCGAGCACGTGGCAGGTGGGGCTTTCTTT | CASSPEHVAGGAFF
- | TRBJ2-2 | TRBV12-3/TRBV12-4 | - | TGTGCCAGCAGTTTTGCCGGGGAGCTGTTTTTT | CASSFAGELFF
- | TRBJ1-2 | TRBV5-1 | - | TGCGCCAGCAGCTTGTCGGGCAGTAACTATGGCTACACCTTC | CASSLSGSNYGYTF
- | TRBJ2-7 | TRBV7-2 | TRBD1 | TGTGCCAGCAGCCTTACAGGGGCCTACGAGCAGTACTTC | CASSLTGAYEQYF
- | TRBJ2-1 | TRBV2 | - | TGTGCCAGCAGTCCAAGCGGCAATGAGCAGTTCTTC | CASSPSGNEQFF
- | TRBJ2-1 | TRBV5-4 | - | TGTGCCAGCATCGTATTGGATGAGCAGTTCTTC | CASIVLDEQFF